This T cell receptor (beta chain) was captured in a study of blood T cell repertoires in COVID-19. Study details: Researchers got acute and convalescent COVID-19 samples from the United States, Italy and Spain. T cells, B-cell-depleted T cells, or PBMCs supplied cDNA or gDNA.

Per the original data handling: Scientists estimated how many nucleated cells there were by amplifying reference gene primers. Profiling relied on immunoSEQ multiplex PCR, and the TCRdb table lists in-frame clones only, not all of them. That table gives V, J and clone size, and the DNA gave D and trimming. The sample holds some 120,000 clones, around 86% seen once. Germline V gene data show CDR1 as MNHEY and CDR2 as SVGEGT. The CDR3 totals 14 residues. Trimming took 6 bases from V and 5 from J; bases not matched to a gene: 7. The source is a human donor in a cohort sampled during active COVID-19. This chain joins TRBV6-2 or TRBV6-3 and TRBJ2-5; 9 bases line up with TRBD1. The sample was peripheral blood. The CDR3 DNA is TGTGCCAGCAGCAAAAACAGGGGGCTGGAGACCCAGTACTTC. It encodes CASSKNRGLETQYF.